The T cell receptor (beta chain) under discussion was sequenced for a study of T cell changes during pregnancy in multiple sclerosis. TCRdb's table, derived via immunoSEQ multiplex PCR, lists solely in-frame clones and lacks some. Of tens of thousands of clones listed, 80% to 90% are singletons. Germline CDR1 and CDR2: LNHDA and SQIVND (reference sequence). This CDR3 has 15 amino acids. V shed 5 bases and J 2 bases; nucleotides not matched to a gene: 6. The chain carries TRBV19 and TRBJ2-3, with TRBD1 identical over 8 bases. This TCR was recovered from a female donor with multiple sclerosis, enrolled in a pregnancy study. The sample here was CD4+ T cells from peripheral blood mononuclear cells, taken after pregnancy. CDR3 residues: CASSVWTGFTDTQYF. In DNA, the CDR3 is TGTGCCAGTAGTGTGTGGACAGGGTTCACAGATACGCAGTATTTT. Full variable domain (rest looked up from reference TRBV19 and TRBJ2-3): DGGITQSPKYLFRKEGQNVTLSCEQNLNHDAMYWYRQDPGQGLRLIYYSQIVNDFQKGDIAEGYSVSREKKESFPLTVTSAQKNPTAFYLCASSVWTGFTDTQYFGPGTRLTVL.